These 12 T cell receptor beta chains were all obtained from the same sample, sequenced in a study of post-analysis software for immune sequencing data. Study-wide results and limits: Patients carried several TRBV segments more frequently than controls did, and TRBV5-6, TRBV5-1 and TRBV20-1 were among them.

What these receptors recognize is not known. cDNA libraries for TCR beta contained unique molecular identifiers. TCRdb re-analysed the PCR reads in MiXCR, keeping a single row per CDR3 protein. The sample has roughly 570,000 distinct CDR3 sequences; around a third are singletons. The specimen was blood. These receptors came from a girl between 2 and 17 years old with multiple sclerosis.

This chain links TRBV6-6 with TRBJ2-5; perhaps TRBD2 as D (6 bases). CDR3 length: 16 residues. Trimming shortened V by 0 bases and J by 5 bases, and 16 bases separated the two germline ends. Germline V CDR1 and CDR2: MNHNY, SVGAGI (reference sequence). CDR3 bases: TGTGCCAGCAGTTACTCGTCGGGGGAGGAGAGGGAGACCCAGTACTTC. Translated, it gives CASSYSSGEERETQYF.

The chain links TRBV6-1 to TRBJ2-4; 8 positions match TRBD1. Germline CDR1 is MNHNS and CDR2 is SASEGT. Trimming at V came to 5 bases and at J to 8 bases, leaving 8 bases not matched to a gene. This CDR3 spans 14 amino acids. In DNA, the CDR3 is TGTGCCAGCAGTCCTCGGACAGGGCCAGACATTCAGTACTTC. It encodes CASSPRTGPDIQYF.

The J gene is TRBJ2-7, the V gene TRBV7-6; 8 nucleotides match TRBD1. The CDR3 is 14 residues long. Losses at the gene ends were 1 base for V and 6 bases for J; bases not matched to a gene: 5. Germline V CDR1 and CDR2: SGHVS, FNYEAQ. The CDR3 DNA reads as TGTGCCAGCAGCTTAGGACAGGGGTGGCGCGAGCAGTACTTC. It specifies CASSLGQGWREQYF.

J is TRBJ2-7 and V is TRBV27; D is unresolved. Germline V gene sequence: CDR1 MNHEY, CDR2 SMNVEV (reference sequence). The CDR3 is 13 residues long. Deletions cut 2 bases from V and 2 bases from J, with 7 bases between. The CDR3 DNA reads TGTGCCAGCAGTTTACAACCTCCCTACGAGCAGTACTTC. Encoded protein: CASSLQPPYEQYF.

This clonotype was counted ten times or more. The chain carries TRBV29-1 and TRBJ2-7; possibly TRBD1 for D (5 bases). Trimming shortened V by 3 bases and J by 0 bases, and 12 bases separated the two germline ends. Looked up from germline, CDR1 is SQVTM and CDR2 is ANQGSEA. The CDR3 is 14 residues long. Here the CDR3 DNA reads TGCAGCGTTGACGGCGGAAGGGGCTCCTACGAGCAGTACTTC. Translation gives CSVDGGRGSYEQYF.

This clonotype was seen more than once but under ten times. The CDR3 coding sequence is TGTGCCAGCAGCGCAGGGCCTAGGGGGCAAGAGACCCAGTACTTC. Protein: CASSAGPRGQETQYF. The rearrangement joins TRBV9 to TRBJ2-5, with TRBD1 as a possible D gene (6 bases). Germline CDR1 SGDLS, CDR2 YYNGEE. Trimming cost V 3 bases and J 2 bases, with 14 bases left between them. CDR3 size: 15 residues.

This chain uses TRBV11-2 with TRBJ2-1, with 10 positions matching TRBD2. V lost 6 bases, J lost 4 bases, and 6 bases stayed unmatched. The CDR3 covers 15 residues. The germline CDR1 and CDR2 sequences are SGHAT and FQNNGV. The DNA of the CDR3 is TGTGCCAGCAGTTCCCTTAGCGGGGGGTACAATGAGCAGTTCTTC. Encoded protein: CASSSLSGGYNEQFF.

This clonotype was found a few times. The chain has TRBV5-1 and TRBJ2-7; either TRBD1 or TRBD2 may supply D (5 bases each). The CDR3 is 14 residues long. The V end was cut by 3 bases, the J end by 2 bases, with 12 bases between. Looked up from germline, CDR1 is SGHRS and CDR2 is YFSETQ. This chain's CDR3 is CASSSGRITYEQYF. CDR3 in DNA: TGCGCCAGCAGCTCGGGACGGATCACCTACGAGCAGTACTTC.

This clonotype was seen ten or more times. At one end, the junction sequence differs from germline, possibly due to a read error. V and J are TRBV9 and TRBJ2-7, with 9 positions matching TRBD2. The length of the CDR3 is 15 residues. CDR1 and CDR2 (germline): SGDLS, YYNGEE. The CDR3 DNA sequence: TGTGCCAGCAGCGTAGGGGGGACTAGCTCCAACGAGCAGTACTTC. The encoded protein is CASSVGGTSSNEQYF. The entire variable domain, with the rest obtained from reference TRBV9 and TRBJ2-7, is as follows: DSGVTQTPKHLITATGQRVTLRCSPRSGDLSVYWYQQSLDQGLQFLIQYYNGEERAKGNILERFSAQQFPDLHSELNLSSLELGDSALYFCASSVGGTSSNEQYFGPGTRLTVT.

This chain links TRBV5-4 with TRBJ2-5; no reliable D call. V was pared by 1 base and J by 1 base, with 11 bases between. The CDR3 contains 15 residues. Germline V gene data show CDR1 as SGHNT and CDR2 as YYREEE (reference sequence). The CDR3 protein is CASSLNLVRQETQYF. Written as DNA, the CDR3 is TGTGCCAGCAGCTTGAATCTAGTTCGCCAAGAGACCCAGTACTTC.

The chain joins TRBV20-1 to TRBJ2-5; D gene ambiguous. CDR3 length equals 12 residues. Trimming left V 5 bases short and J 5 bases short, with 12 bases between. The V gene's germline CDR1 is DFQATT and CDR2 SNEGSKA (reference sequence). CDR3 residues: CSAVSGVETQYF. Here the CDR3 DNA reads TGCAGTGCTGTGAGTGGGGTGGAGACCCAGTACTTC.

This clonotype was found many times. This sequence joins TRBV20-1 and TRBJ2-7; 9 bases line up with TRBD1. The CDR3 has 16 residues. The ends lost 0 bases at V and 6 bases at J; junction bases unmatched: 12. In germline, CDR1 is DFQATT, CDR2 SNEGSKA (reference sequence). CDR3 DNA sequence: TGCAGTGCTAGAGAGGGTCCCTTCGGACAGGGGTCCGAGCAGTACTTC. Residues: CSAREGPFGQGSEQYF.